These T cell receptor beta chains were read from a single sample in a study of blood T cells in healthy people across ages. TCRdb passed the 5' RACE reads through MiXCR, listing each CDR3 protein once. The top ten hold about 30% of the sample, which has hundreds of thousands of distinct CDR3 sequences, 60% to 80% seen once. Material: blood. Source of these receptors: a man in his thirties or forties in good health. The CDR3 runs from the conserved cysteine through the conserved F or W. A D gene is named only where the DNA matches it firmly. For some rows the clone size is stated as once, few or many, or as a class when expanded; others skip it.

size,J,D,V,CDR3,DNA
-,TRBJ1-6,-,TRBV20-1,CSARRQGHNSPPHF,TGCAGTGCTAGACGGCAGGGCCATAATTCACCCCCCCACTTT
-,TRBJ2-3,TRBD2,TRBV25-1,CASNRGLVTDTQYF,TGTGCCAGCAATAGAGGACTAGTCACAGATACGCAGTATTTT
-,TRBJ1-1,-,TRBV5-1,CASSLESREAFF,TGCGCCAGCAGCTTGGAAAGCCGTGAAGCTTTCTTT
-,TRBJ2-7,-,TRBV29-1,CSVVRTENYEQYF,TGCAGCGTTGTAAGGACAGAGAACTACGAGCAGTACTTC
-,TRBJ1-5,-,TRBV4-2,CASSQESVGISQPQHF,TGTGCCAGCAGCCAAGAATCCGTCGGGATATCTCAGCCCCAGCATTTT
-,TRBJ2-5,TRBD1,TRBV6-4,CASSGTGDRETQYF,TGTGCCAGCAGCGGAACAGGGGACCGAGAGACCCAGTACTTC
-,TRBJ2-1,TRBD2,TRBV6-2/TRBV6-3,CASSEPLKRGADNEQFF,TGTGCCAGCAGTGAGCCCCTTAAGCGGGGGGCCGACAATGAGCAGTTCTTC
many,TRBJ2-1,TRBD1,TRBV7-6,CASSSRQGSNEQFF,TGTGCCAGCAGCTCCAGACAGGGATCCAATGAGCAGTTCTTC
-,TRBJ2-5,-,TRBV6-2/TRBV6-3,CAIEGSETQYF,TGTGCCATTGAGGGATCAGAGACCCAGTACTTC
-,TRBJ2-2,-,TRBV7-3,CASRPSGDTLTGELFF,TGTGCCAGCAGACCCAGTGGGGACACACTCACCGGGGAGCTGTTTTTT
few,TRBJ2-3,TRBD2,TRBV9,CASSSRVAGGPADTQYF,TGTGCCAGCAGCTCCCGGGTAGCGGGGGGCCCCGCAGATACGCAGTATTTT
-,TRBJ1-1,TRBD1,TRBV3-1,CASSQRQGDTEAFF,TGTGCCAGCAGCCAGAGACAGGGAGACACTGAAGCTTTCTTT
-,TRBJ2-6,-,TRBV10-3,CAISEAGGGANVLTF,TGTGCCATCAGTGAGGCGGGTGGTGGGGCCAACGTCCTGACTTTC